A single sample is the source of the 28 T cell receptor beta chains below, sequenced in a study of radiotherapy plus CTLA-4 blockade in lung cancer. The data were produced by immunoSEQ multiplex PCR, yet TCRdb's version contains in-frame clones alone and is incomplete. The sample records roughly 71,000 clones, around 80% being singletons. Here the sequenced sample was peripheral blood, taken from a patient treated with radiotherapy plus ipilimumab. Receptors originate from a human donor with non-small cell lung cancer who had a complete response to radiotherapy plus ipilimumab.

The sample holds one count of this clone. The J gene is TRBJ2-1, the V gene TRBV27, with 15 nucleotides matching TRBD2. The V gene end was trimmed by 6 bases and the J gene end by 7 bases; junction bases not matched to a gene: 7. Per the germline V gene, CDR1 is MNHEY and CDR2 is SMNVEV (reference sequence). The CDR3 consists of 16 residues. CDR3 amino acids: CASSRGLAGGGNEQFF. The CDR3 DNA sequence: TGTGCCAGCAGCCGGGGACTAGCGGGGGGCGGGAATGAGCAGTTCTTC.

The CDR3 is CASSPGRGTYEQYV. The CDR3 DNA reads TGTGCCAGCTCACCGGGGAGAGGGACCTACGAGCAGTACGTC. This rearrangement joins TRBV18 to TRBJ2-7; tentatively, D is TRBD2 (5 bases). V gave up 3 bases and J gave up 2 bases, with 11 bases separating them. Germline V CDR1 and CDR2: KGHSH, LQKENI. This CDR3 comprises 14 residues.

The chain recombines TRBV2 with TRBJ1-4; D possibly corresponds to TRBD1 (5 bases). This CDR3 has 15 residues. CDR1 is SNHLY and CDR2 is FYNNEI in the germline V gene. Trimming pared 4 bases from V and 3 bases from J, leaving 12 bases between. The CDR3 DNA is TGTGCCAGCAGTGCGGGGGGAGTAGCTAATGAAAAACTGTTTTTT. Its protein product is CASSAGGVANEKLFF.

This chain uses TRBV6-5 with TRBJ1-6, with a tentative D call TRBD1 (5 bases). Trimming removed 7 bases from V and 8 bases from J, with 18 bases in between. The CDR3 runs 15 residues. Germline-derived CDR1 and CDR2 are MNHEY and SVGAGI. The CDR3 loop is CASKTRMGEYSPLHF. Written as DNA, the CDR3 is TGTGCCAGCAAGACTCGAATGGGGGAATATTCACCCCTCCACTTT.

The chain combines TRBV18 with TRBJ1-2, with D unresolved. Deletions cut 2 bases from V and 6 bases from J, with 10 bases between. The length of the CDR3 is 13 residues. CDR1 KGHSH and CDR2 LQKENI come from the germline V gene. CDR3 protein: CASSPRQVHGYTF. DNA for the CDR3: TGTGCCAGCTCACCAAGGCAGGTTCATGGCTACACCTTC.

This chain links TRBV19 with TRBJ1-4, with 9 bases identical to TRBD1. The CDR3 length is 14 residues. Germline values: CDR1 LNHDA, CDR2 SQIVND (reference sequence). V shed 7 bases and J 8 bases; nucleotides not matched to a gene: 8. In DNA form, the CDR3 reads TGTGCCAGTACCTTGGACAGGGGAGGCGAAAAACTGTTTTTT. Protein product: CASTLDRGGEKLFF. Based on the CDR3 plus reference TRBV19 and TRBJ1-4, the full variable domain is DGGITQSPKYLFRKEGQNVTLSCEQNLNHDAMYWYRQDPGQGLRLIYYSQIVNDFQKGDIAEGYSVSREKKESFPLTVTSAQKNPTAFYLCASTLDRGGEKLFFGSGTQLSVL.

This chain uses TRBV5-1 with TRBJ2-6, with D maybe TRBD1 (6 bases). Germline loops: CDR1 SGHRS, CDR2 YFSETQ. The V end was cut by 2 bases, the J end by 0 bases, with 12 bases between. The CDR3 is made up of 17 amino acids. The CDR3 loop reads CASSFDRQGSGANVLTF. The CDR3 nucleotides read TGCGCCAGCAGCTTCGACAGGCAGGGCTCTGGGGCCAACGTCCTGACTTTC.

As concerns this clone: Other DNA sequences in the same sample also yield this CDR3. J is TRBJ2-7 and V is TRBV18; D remains unclear. Germline V gives CDR1 KGHSH, CDR2 LQKENI. The CDR3 runs to 13 residues. V lost 0 bases and J 1 base, leaving 4 bases between the germline ends. This chain's CDR3 is CASSPPSSYEQYV. CDR3 DNA sequence: TGTGCCAGCTCACCACCTAGTTCCTACGAGCAGTACGTC.

This clone is labeled as large (0.1 to 1%). This CDR3 is also generated by other DNA sequences in the sample. This chain links TRBV9 with TRBJ1-2; weak D call: TRBD1 (5 bases). CDR1 SGDLS and CDR2 YYNGEE come from the germline V gene. CDR3 size: 12 residues. V was cut by 3 bases and J by 4 bases, with 7 bases left in between. CDR3 sequence reads: CASSDQGYGYTF. The CDR3 DNA reads as TGTGCCAGCAGCGATCAGGGCTATGGCTACACCTTC.

The DNA of the CDR3 is TGTGCCAGCAGTGAAAGGGACAGGGGCATTCAGCCCCAGCATTTT. It is translated as CASSERDRGIQPQHF. V usage is TRBV6-1 and J usage is TRBJ1-5; 10 bases agree with TRBD1. V shed 2 bases, J shed 6 bases, and the junction held 4 bases outside the gene matches. This CDR3 spans 15 amino acids. The V gene's germline CDR1 is MNHNS and CDR2 SASEGT.

The chain is built from TRBV5-1 and TRBJ2-1; 8 bases line up with TRBD2. The CDR3 contains 15 residues. Germline V gives CDR1 SGHRS, CDR2 YFSETQ. V shed 3 bases, J shed 9 bases, and the junction held 11 bases outside the gene matches. The CDR3 DNA follows: TGCGCCAGCAGCTCTACCAGCGGGAGAAGAAGTGAGCAGTTCTTC. Translation: CASSSTSGRRSEQFF.

V is TRBV29-1 and J is TRBJ2-5, with D perhaps matching TRBD1 (5 bases). V gave up 7 bases and J gave up 5 bases, with 17 bases separating them. CDR1 and CDR2 (germline): SQVTM, ANQGSEA. The CDR3 runs to 13 residues. The CDR3 loop reads CSGEEDTTETQYF. The DNA for the CDR3 is TGCAGCGGCGAAGAGGACACCACCGAGACCCAGTACTTC.

The genes are TRBV5-8 and TRBJ2-7; D not resolved. CDR3 length equals 13 residues. Germline CDR1 and CDR2: SGHTS and YDEGEE. The V and J ends lost 0 bases and 4 bases respectively, with 8 bases between them. The CDR3 sequence is CASSLALAYEQYV. In nucleotides, the CDR3 is TGTGCCAGCAGCTTGGCCTTGGCATACGAGCAGTACGTC.

This sequence joins TRBV2 and TRBJ2-5; D perhaps matches TRBD2 (5 bases). V was cut by 4 bases and J by 4 bases, with 13 bases left in between. Germline V gene data show CDR1 as SNHLY and CDR2 as FYNNEI. The CDR3 consists of 14 residues. In nucleotides, the CDR3 is TGTGCCAGCAGTGCCGGGATATCAGTAGAGACCCAGTACTTC. Amino acid sequence: CASSAGISVETQYF. The full variable domain, rest sourced from reference TRBV2 and TRBJ2-5, is EPEVTQTPSHQVTQMGQEVILRCVPISNHLYFYWYRQILGQKVEFLVSFYNNEISEKSEIFDDQFSVERPDGSNFTLKIRSTKLEDSAMYFCASSAGISVETQYFGPGTRLLVL.

The chain combines TRBV12-5 with TRBJ2-1; TRBD2 aligns across 9 bases. Germline assignment: CDR1 LGHNT and CDR2 FRNRAP. Trimming at V came to 2 bases and at J to 3 bases, leaving 14 bases not matched to a gene. This CDR3 has 19 amino acids. CDR3 sequence reads: CASGLLGGILAGIYNEQFF. Written as DNA, the CDR3 is TGTGCTAGTGGTTTGTTAGGGGGAATCCTAGCGGGGATCTACAATGAGCAGTTCTTC.

The rearrangement joins TRBV2 to TRBJ1-2; unclear D gene. CDR3 length equals 14 residues. Germline V gives CDR1 SNHLY, CDR2 FYNNEI. Trimming pared 4 bases from V and 0 bases from J, leaving 9 bases between. The CDR3 is CASSGFFSNYGYTF. The CDR3 DNA sequence: TGTGCCAGCAGTGGGTTCTTTTCTAACTATGGCTACACCTTC.

The chain combines TRBV7-2 with TRBJ2-5; perhaps TRBD2 as D (5 bases). The V end lost 1 base, the J end lost 0 bases, and 9 bases lay between the germline ends. The CDR3 runs to 15 residues. CDR1 and CDR2 from the germline V gene are SGHTA and FQGNSA. CDR3 nucleotides: TGTGCCAGCAGCTTAGAGGGAGCGAACCAAGAGACCCAGTACTTC. As protein: CASSLEGANQETQYF.

In its sample, this clone was seen a few times. This chain links TRBV5-1 with TRBJ2-1; 12 positions agree with TRBD2. From germline, CDR1 is SGHRS and CDR2 YFSETQ. The V and J ends lost 5 bases and 9 bases, in that order; junction bases with no gene match: 12. This CDR3 is built from 16 residues. The CDR3 region is CASRMTGLAGGIEQFF. The CDR3, as DNA: TGCGCCAGCAGAATGACCGGCCTAGCGGGGGGGATTGAGCAGTTCTTC. The full variable domain, its missing parts supplied by reference TRBV5-1 and TRBJ2-1, is KAGVTQTPRYLIKTRGQQVTLSCSPISGHRSVSWYQQTPGQGLQFLFEYFSETQRNKGNFPGRFSGRQFSNSRSEMNVSTLELGDSALYLCASRMTGLAGGIEQFFGPGTRLTVL.

The chain recombines TRBV10-1 with TRBJ2-1; 14 bases match TRBD2. Trimming cost V 3 bases and J 6 bases; bases outside gene matches: 1. The CDR3 runs 15 residues. The germline gives CDR1 WNHNN, CDR2 SYGVQD (reference sequence). CDR3 sequence: CASSDGTSGSNEQFF. The CDR3 DNA reads as TGCGCCAGCAGTGACGGGACTAGCGGGAGCAATGAGCAGTTCTTC.

The V gene is TRBV7-2, the J gene TRBJ1-3; unclear D gene. CDR1 and CDR2 (germline): SGHTA, FQGNSA. The ends were cut back, 0 bases at V and 4 bases at J, with 10 bases in the middle. The CDR3 runs to 15 residues. The CDR3 DNA sequence: TGTGCCAGCAGCTTAGCGTCAGATTCCGGAAACACCATATATTTT. Translated, it gives CASSLASDSGNTIYF.

This sequence joins TRBV9 and TRBJ2-1; D not certain. In germline, CDR1 is SGDLS, CDR2 YYNGEE. With 1 base removed from V and 0 bases from J, the gap between germline ends came to 8 bases. This CDR3 is built from 15 residues. The CDR3, as DNA: TGTGCCAGCAGCGTACGGCTTCACTCCTACAATGAGCAGTTCTTC. It is translated as CASSVRLHSYNEQFF.

The V and J genes are TRBV18 and TRBJ2-3, with D perhaps matching TRBD2 (5 bases). The CDR3 totals 15 residues. Trimming removed 6 bases from V and 2 bases from J, with 15 bases in between. Germline V gene sequence: CDR1 KGHSH, CDR2 LQKENI. The CDR3, as DNA: TGTGCCAGCTCCCCGCTTTCCCGGGACACAGATACGCAGTATTTT. Translation gives CASSPLSRDTDTQYF.

As for this clone: A far larger clone differs by one base, so this is likely a read error. The chain recombines TRBV7-9 with TRBJ1-5; D remains unclear. Germline V gene data show CDR1 as SEHNR and CDR2 as FQNEAQ (reference sequence). The CDR3 is made up of 13 amino acids. V dropped 0 bases and J dropped 5 bases, with 5 bases sitting between them. In DNA form, the CDR3 reads TGTGCCAGCAGCTTAGCGACGGATCAGCCCCAGCATTTT. Translation: CASSLATDQPQHF.

This clone has just one count. The V call is TRBV2, the J call TRBJ2-6; D call uncertain. Germline loops: CDR1 SNHLY, CDR2 FYNNEI. CDR3 length: 13 residues. Trimming took off 8 bases at V and 0 bases at J, with 5 bases between the two ends. CDR3 in DNA: TGTGCCAGCGAGAACTCTGGGGCCAACGTCCTGACTTTC. The encoded protein is CASENSGANVLTF.

This chain links TRBV19 with TRBJ2-2, with D possibly being TRBD1 or TRBD2 (6 bases each). This CDR3 is 12 amino acids long. The V end was cut by 4 bases, the J end by 13 bases, with 13 bases between. Per germline, CDR1 LNHDA and CDR2 SQIVND (reference sequence). Here the CDR3 reads CASSTIQGGLFF. The CDR3 DNA reads as TGTGCCAGTAGTACCATACAGGGAGGGCTGTTTTTT.

The V call is TRBV7-2, the J call TRBJ1-2; perhaps TRBD1 as D (6 bases). Trimming stripped 1 base from V and 2 bases from J, with 11 bases between. The CDR3 loop spans 15 amino acids. Per the germline V gene, CDR1 is SGHTA and CDR2 is FQGNSA. The CDR3 region has the DNA TGTGCCAGCAGCTTAGTCGGGACATCGAACTATGGCTACACCTTC. Translated: CASSLVGTSNYGYTF.

Comment on this clone: Compared with germline, one end of the junction differs, possibly owing to a read error. The chain links TRBV5-6 to TRBJ1-1; possible D gene TRBD1, 5 bases. CDR1 is SGHDT, CDR2 YYEEEE, per germline. The CDR3 contains 11 residues. CDR3 DNA sequence: TGTGCCAGCAGCTTCCGGAGGGGTTCGGTTTGG. Its protein product is CASSFRRGSVW.

The chain uses TRBV7-9 and TRBJ2-1; 8 bases fit TRBD1. Germline loops: CDR1 SEHNR, CDR2 FQNEAQ (reference sequence). Germline trimming cut 4 bases from V and 3 bases from J; bases unmatched to any gene: 5. The CDR3 consists of 15 residues. For the CDR3, the DNA is TGTGCCAGCAGCTCCCGACAGGGGTACTACAATGAGCAGTTCTTC. Translated: CASSSRQGYYNEQFF. The variable domain in full, with the rest retrieved from reference TRBV7-9 and TRBJ2-1, is DTGVSQNPRHKITKRGQNVTFRCDPISEHNRLYWYRQTLGQGPEFLTYFQNEAQLEKSRLLSDRFSAERPKGSFSTLEIQRTEQGDSAMYLCASSSRQGYYNEQFFGPGTRLTVL.